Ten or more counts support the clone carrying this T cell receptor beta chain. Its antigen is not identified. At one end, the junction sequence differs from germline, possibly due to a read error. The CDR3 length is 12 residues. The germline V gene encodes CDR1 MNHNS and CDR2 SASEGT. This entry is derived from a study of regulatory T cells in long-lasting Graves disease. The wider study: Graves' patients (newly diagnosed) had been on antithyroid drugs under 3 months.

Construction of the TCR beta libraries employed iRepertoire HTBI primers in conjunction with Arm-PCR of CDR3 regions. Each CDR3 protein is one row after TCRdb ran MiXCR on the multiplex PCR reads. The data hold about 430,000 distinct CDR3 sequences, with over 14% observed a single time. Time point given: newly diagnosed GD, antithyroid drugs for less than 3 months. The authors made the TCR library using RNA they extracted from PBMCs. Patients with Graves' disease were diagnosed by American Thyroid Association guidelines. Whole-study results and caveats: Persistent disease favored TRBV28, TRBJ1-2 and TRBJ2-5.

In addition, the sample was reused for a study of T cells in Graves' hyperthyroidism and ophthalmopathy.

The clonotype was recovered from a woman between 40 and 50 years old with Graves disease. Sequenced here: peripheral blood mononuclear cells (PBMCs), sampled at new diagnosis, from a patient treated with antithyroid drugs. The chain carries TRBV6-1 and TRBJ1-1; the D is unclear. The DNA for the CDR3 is TGTGCCAGCAGGATAAAAGAGACTGAGGCTTTCTTT. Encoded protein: CASRIKETEAFF.